Listed below are T cell receptor beta chains from one sample, sequenced in a study of OX40 agonist ivuxolimab in advanced cancers. The assay was immunoSEQ multiplex PCR, and TCRdb's table has in-frame clones only and misses some. The data contain some 9,300 clones, under 80% of them singletons. This specimen was CD4+ or CD8+ T cells sorted from blood, taken in a trial of the OX40 agonist ivuxolimab. These receptors were obtained from an adult with an advanced solid tumor such as melanoma, head and neck, liver or kidney cancer. CDR3s include the opening cysteine and the closing phenylalanine or tryptophan. D genes are given only for firm matches. Not all rows give a size; the values are once, few, many and, for expanded clones, a class.

>TRBJ2-1|TRBV9|.|few
TGTGCCAGCAGCGGAGGGGATGGGGGACTCTCGCCATACAATGAGCAGTTCTTC
CASSGGDGGLSPYNEQFF
>TRBJ2-7|TRBV27|TRBD1|few
TGTGCCAGCAGTTTAGGGCAGGGGGTTCCCGAGCAGTACTTC
CASSLGQGVPEQYF
>TRBJ2-3|TRBV9|TRBD2|.
TGTGCCAGCAGCGCAGGACTAGCGGGAGGCTACACAGATACGCAGTATTTT
CASSAGLAGGYTDTQYF
>TRBJ2-3|TRBV27|TRBD2|.
TGTGCCAGCAGTACCCGGACTAGCGCTAGCACAGATACGCAGTATTTT
CASSTRTSASTDTQYF
>TRBJ1-6|TRBV4-1|TRBD1|few
TGCGCCAGCAGCCTCGGACAGGAGAATTCACCCCTCCACTTT
CASSLGQENSPLHF
>TRBJ1-2|TRBV4-1|.|medium-sized
TGCGCCAGCAGCCAAGATAATGGAGTTGGCTATGGCTACACCTTC
CASSQDNGVGYGYTF
>TRBJ1-2|TRBV6-6|.|.
TGTGCCAGCAGTTACTCTTTGCAGGGGTCCTATGGCTACACCTTC
CASSYSLQGSYGYTF
>TRBJ1-2|TRBV28|TRBD1|.
TGTGCCAGCAGAAAAGGTTATCGGACAGGGGCACGTAGCGACTATGGCTACACCTTC
CASRKGYRTGARSDYGYTF
>TRBJ2-1|TRBV19|.|.
TGTGCCAGTAGTATCGGATACAATGAGCAGTTCTTC
CASSIGYNEQFF
>TRBJ2-1|TRBV12-5|TRBD1|.
TGTGCTAGTGGAGAAGGGACAGGGGGCGATGAGCAGTTCTTC
CASGEGTGGDEQFF
>TRBJ2-1|TRBV5-3|TRBD1|.
TGTGCCAGAAGCTTGGCGGGACAGGGGGTTTGTCAGTTCTTC
CARSLAGQGVCQFF
>TRBJ2-1|TRBV27|.|.
TGTGCCAGCAGTTTATCGTTATACAATGAGCAGTTCTTC
CASSLSLYNEQFF
>TRBJ2-2|TRBV5-6|.|few
TGTGCCAGCAGACTAGGGAACACCGGGGAGCTGTTTTTT
CASRLGNTGELFF
>TRBJ2-1|TRBV28|TRBD2|medium-sized
TGTGCCAGCAGTTTATTGGTGGACAGCGGGAGAGGCTACAATGAGCAGTTCTTC
CASSLLVDSGRGYNEQFF
>TRBJ2-7|TRBV5-6|TRBD2|.
TGTGCCAGCAGCCAACAGCGGGAGGGTTTTTACGAGCAGTACTTC
CASSQQREGFYEQYF
>TRBJ2-1|TRBV2|.|.
TGTGCCAGCAGTGGGGGGGACAATTACGAGCAGTTCTTC
CASSGGDNYEQFF
>TRBJ2-2|TRBV4-1|.|.
TGCGCCAGCAGCCAAGAGTGGTCGAACACCGGGGAGCTGTTTTTT
CASSQEWSNTGELFF
>TRBJ1-1|TRBV27|.|medium-sized
TGTGCCAGCAGCACCGGACTGATGAACACTGAAGCTTTCTTT
CASSTGLMNTEAFF
>TRBJ1-3|TRBV10-3|.|.
TGTGCCATCAGTGAGCTGGCGAGGGGAAACACCATATATTTT
CAISELARGNTIYF
>TRBJ2-3|TRBV4-2|TRBD2|once
TGTGCCAGCAGCCTAGAGACTAGCGGGAACGCTGTCACAGATACGCAGTATTTT
CASSLETSGNAVTDTQYF
>TRBJ2-6|TRBV10-3|.|.
TGTGCCATCAGTGATTGGGGATCTGGGGCCAACGTCCTGACTTTC
CAISDWGSGANVLTF
>TRBJ2-1|TRBV6-5|.|few
TGTGCCAGCAGCCACACACAACATGAGCAGTTCTTC
CASSHTQHEQFF
>TRBJ2-1|TRBV27|TRBD2|.
TGTGCCAGCAGTCCCCTCGACCCGGGACTAGCGGGCCCAACGTCGGCTGAGCAGTTCTTC
CASSPLDPGLAGPTSAEQFF
>TRBJ1-1|TRBV7-2|.|.
TGTGCCAGCAGCTTGAGTTCCCTGGGGCTTGAAGCTTTCTTT
CASSLSSLGLEAFF
>TRBJ2-1|TRBV6-1|TRBD2|.
TGTGCCAGCCCAGCGGGAAGTGCCAATGAGCAGTTCTTC
CASPAGSANEQFF
>TRBJ1-1|TRBV5-6|.|.
TGTGCCAGCAGCAACTTGGGGACTGAAGCTTTCTTT
CASSNLGTEAFF
>TRBJ2-2|TRBV7-6|TRBD2|.
TGTGCCAGCAGTTACCGCGGGAGGGACACCGGGGAGCTGTTTTTT
CASSYRGRDTGELFF
>TRBJ1-5|TRBV13|.|.
TGTGCCAGCAGCTCGGACAGAAAAAATCAGCCCCAGCATTTT
CASSSDRKNQPQHF
>TRBJ2-1|TRBV7-2|.|large
TGTGCCAGCAGCTTAGACCGCGGAGTCGGGTCCGCCCACAATGAGCAGTTCTTC
CASSLDRGVGSAHNEQFF
>TRBJ1-1|TRBV9|.|.
TGTGCCAGCAGCGCCCTGGGGGGTACTACTGAAGCTTTCTTT
CASSALGGTTEAFF
>TRBJ2-7|TRBV12-5|TRBD1|few
TGTGCTAGTGGTAAGGGACAGGGGGCTCACTACGAGCAGTACTTC
CASGKGQGAHYEQYF
>TRBJ2-7|TRBV6-1|.|.
TGTGCCAGCACCCAGGCAGCCTACGAGCAGTACTTC
CASTQAAYEQYF
>TRBJ2-1|TRBV29-1|.|.
TGCAGCGCCCGAGGGACAGAGCAGTTCTTC
CSARGTEQFF
>TRBJ2-1|TRBV4-1|TRBD2|.
TGCGCCAGCAGCCAAACGGGACTAGCGGTTGAGCAGTTCTTC
CASSQTGLAVEQFF
>TRBJ2-2|TRBV19|.|few
TGTGCCAGTGGCTACACCGGGGAGCTGTTTTTT
CASGYTGELFF
>TRBJ2-1|TRBV7-9|TRBD2|many
TGTGCCAGCAGCTTATTAGCGGGAGTCAATGAGCAGTTCTTC
CASSLLAGVNEQFF